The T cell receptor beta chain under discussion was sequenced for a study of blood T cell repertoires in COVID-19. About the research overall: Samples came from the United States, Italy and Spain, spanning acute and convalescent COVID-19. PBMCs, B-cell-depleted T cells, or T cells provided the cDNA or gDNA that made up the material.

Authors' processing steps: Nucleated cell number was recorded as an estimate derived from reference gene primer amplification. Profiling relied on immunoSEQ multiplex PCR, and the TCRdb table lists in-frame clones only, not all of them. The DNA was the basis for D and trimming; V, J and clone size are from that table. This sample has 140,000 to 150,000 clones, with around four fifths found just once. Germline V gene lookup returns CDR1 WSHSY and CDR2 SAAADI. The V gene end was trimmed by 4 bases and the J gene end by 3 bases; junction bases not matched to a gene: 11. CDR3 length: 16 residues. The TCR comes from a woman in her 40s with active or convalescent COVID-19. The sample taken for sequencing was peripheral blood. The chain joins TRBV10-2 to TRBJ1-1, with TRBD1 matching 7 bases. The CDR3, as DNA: TGCGCCAGCAGTGCAGCGACAGGGAAGATGGACACTGAAGCTTTCTTT. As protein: CASSAATGKMDTEAFF.